What follows are 27 T cell receptor beta chains derived from one specimen sequenced in a study of T cells in Graves' hyperthyroidism and ophthalmopathy. TCR beta CDR3 regions were amplified from RNA. Carried out on the TCR CDR3, a first-round RT-PCR used the HTBI primer set. TCRdb re-called the multiplex PCR reads with MiXCR, one entry per CDR3 protein. This sample carries some 360,000 distinct CDR3 sequences, around a sixth of them seen once, and the ten largest clones take roughly 15%. What was sequenced was blood. The receptors originated from a woman aged 40 to 55 with Graves' ophthalmopathy.

Note on this clonotype: A much larger clone differs from this one at a single base, so this may be a read error. The gene calls are TRBV5-6 and TRBJ2-5; D is perhaps TRBD1 (5 bases). Germline lookup yields CDR1 SGHDT and CDR2 YYEEEE. This CDR3 comprises 14 residues. Trimming removed 1 base at V and 8 bases at J, with 15 bases between. In DNA form, the CDR3 reads TGTGCCAGCAGCTTGTGGTCAGGGTATGACACCCAGTACTTC. It yields the protein CASSLWSGYDTQYF.

V gene TRBV28 combines with J gene TRBJ1-2; maybe TRBD1 (5 bases). The CDR3 has 12 residues. V was clipped by 10 bases and J by 5 bases, with 14 bases between them. The germline gives CDR1 MDHEN, CDR2 SYDVKM. CDR3 bases: TGTGCCATCTCGAGGGGTGGGTATGGCTACACCTTC. Translation: CAISRGGYGYTF.

Ten or more counts support this clonotype. This chain links TRBV19 with TRBJ2-6, with D maybe TRBD1 (6 bases). V gave up 3 bases and J gave up 9 bases, with 21 bases separating them. The V gene's germline CDR1 is LNHDA and CDR2 SQIVND (reference sequence). The CDR3 loop spans 17 amino acids. The CDR3 bases are TGTGCCAGTAGTATTCCTATTGGTGCAGGGGATGACAACGTCCTGACTTTC. Translation: CASSIPIGAGDDNVLTF.

Details on this clonotype: Possible read error: a much larger clone is one base away. J is TRBJ1-2 and V is TRBV20-1; D gene uncertain. V was clipped by 8 bases and J by 12 bases, with 22 bases between them. The CDR3 is made up of 12 amino acids. Germline V gene lookup returns CDR1 DFQATT and CDR2 SNEGSKA (reference sequence). The CDR3 DNA is TGCAGTCACCCGGTACTGACTAGCGGAGACACCTTC. This gives the protein CSHPVLTSGDTF.

Details on this clonotype: One end of the junction varies from germline; a read error may be responsible. The chain combines TRBV5-1 with TRBJ2-2, with D possibly matching TRBD2 (7 bases). CDR3 length: 15 amino acids. CDR1 SGHRS and CDR2 YFSETQ come from the germline V gene. The CDR3 here is CTSGDTGGFTGELFF. In DNA, the CDR3 is TGCACCAGCGGGGACACGGGGGGATTCACCGGGGAGCTGTTTTTT.

Of note for this clonotype: One end of the junction is discordant with germline, which a read error may explain. This sequence joins TRBV11-1 and TRBJ1-2; 8 bases fit TRBD1. The V gene's germline CDR1 is SGHAT and CDR2 FQDESV (reference sequence). CDR3 size: 18 residues. CDR3 loop: CASSPLGGQAVPNYGYNF. CDR3 in DNA: TGTGCCAGCAGCCCTCTCGGGGGACAGGCAGTTCCTAACTATGGCTACAACTTC.

This clonotype was observed at least ten times. The chain uses TRBV11-1 and TRBJ2-7; 9 bases line up with TRBD1. The CDR3 has 16 residues. Germline CDR1 reads SGHAT; CDR2 reads FQDESV (reference sequence). Trimming at V came to 6 bases and at J to 7 bases, leaving 16 bases not matched to a gene. The CDR3 loop reads CASSYQTGTGSWEQYF. CDR3 in DNA: TGTGCCAGCAGTTATCAGACCGGGACAGGGAGTTGGGAGCAGTACTTC.

This clonotype was recorded many times. This sequence joins TRBV19 and TRBJ1-3, with a possible D match to TRBD1 (6 bases). From germline, CDR1 is LNHDA and CDR2 SQIVND (reference sequence). The germline V and J ends were trimmed by 3 bases and 3 bases, with 12 bases remaining between them. The CDR3 runs 15 residues. The DNA for the CDR3 is TGTGCCAGTAGTATGTCACGGACAGTTGGAAACACCATATATTTT. Amino acids: CASSMSRTVGNTIYF. The full variable domain, in which reference TRBV19 and TRBJ1-3 provide the parts outside the CDR3, is DGGITQSPKYLFRKEGQNVTLSCEQNLNHDAMYWYRQDPGQGLRLIYYSQIVNDFQKGDIAEGYSVSREKKESFPLTVTSAQKNPTAFYLCASSMSRTVGNTIYFGEGSWLTVV.

There are many counts of this clonotype. The V and J genes are TRBV12-3 or TRBV12-4 and TRBJ2-2; D is ambiguous. This CDR3 region has 14 residues. V lost 4 bases and J 1 base, leaving 7 bases between the germline ends. In DNA, the CDR3 is TGTGCCAGCAGTTACCGCCGGAACACCGGGGAGCTGTTTTTT. As protein: CASSYRRNTGELFF.

On this clonotype itself: It may be a read error: a sequence one base away is much more abundant. The chain is built from TRBV29-1 and TRBJ2-6; weak D call: TRBD2 (5 bases). Germline V gene data show CDR1 as SQVTM and CDR2 as ANQGSEA. CDR3 length equals 13 residues. The V gene lost 3 bases and the J gene lost 5 bases, with 8 bases spanning the gap. In DNA form, the CDR3 reads TGCAGCGTTGAGGGGAGATGGGCCAACGTCCTGACTTTC. Its protein product is CSVEGRWANVLTF.

This clonotype was recorded at least ten times. This chain uses TRBV5-5 with TRBJ1-1, with D perhaps TRBD1 (5 bases). Between the trimmed V and J ends, which lost 7 bases and 0 bases, there was a span of 13 bases. Germline CDR1 is SGHKS and CDR2 is YYEKEE (reference sequence). This CDR3 has 14 residues. CDR3 coding DNA: TGTGCCAGCGGGGGGGGGATAATGAACACTGAAGCTTTCTTT. This encodes CASGGGIMNTEAFF.

The rearrangement links TRBV28 to TRBJ2-1; TRBD2 might be the D (5 bases). CDR3 length: 16 residues. V was cut by 5 bases and J by 0 bases, with 14 bases left in between. CDR1 and CDR2 from the germline V gene are MDHEN and SYDVKM. The CDR3 DNA reads TGTGCCAGCAGTCAAAGCGGAGCCAACTCCTACAATGAGCAGTTCTTC. As protein: CASSQSGANSYNEQFF. Supplemented by reference TRBV28 and TRBJ2-1, the full variable domain reads DVKVTQSSRYLVKRTGEKVFLECVQDMDHENMFWYRQDPGLGLRLIYFSYDVKMKEKGDIPEGYSVSREKKERFSLILESASTNQTSMYLCASSQSGANSYNEQFFGPGTRLTVL.

This clonotype appeared many times. The V call is TRBV29-1, the J call TRBJ2-5; D might be TRBD2 (5 bases). This CDR3 contains 12 residues. The ends were cut back, 7 bases at V and 2 bases at J, with 11 bases in the middle. Germline V gives CDR1 SQVTM, CDR2 ANQGSEA. CDR3 loop: CSAEDFQETQYF. For the CDR3, the DNA is TGCAGCGCAGAGGACTTTCAAGAGACCCAGTACTTC.

This clonotype was counted at least ten times. The rearrangement links TRBV20-1 to TRBJ2-7; D could derive from TRBD1 or TRBD2 (5 bases each). V was trimmed by 3 bases and J by 3 bases, leaving 9 bases between them. The CDR3 totals 12 residues. Germline CDR1 reads DFQATT; CDR2 reads SNEGSKA (reference sequence). Here the CDR3 DNA reads TGCAGTGCTAGTCGAGGGGTCTACGAGCAGTACTTC. Amino acids: CSASRGVYEQYF.

This chain connects TRBV4-3 to TRBJ2-6; D might be TRBD1 (6 bases). The V end was cut by 0 bases, the J end by 4 bases, with 16 bases between. Per germline, CDR1 LGHNA and CDR2 YSLEER. The CDR3 is 18 residues long. The CDR3 DNA sequence: TGCGCCAGCAGCCAAGATAGGGGTCCAGGGGCCGGGGCCAACGTCCTGACTTTC. Protein sequence: CASSQDRGPGAGANVLTF.

This clonotype came up many times. This chain uses TRBV6-1 with TRBJ1-3; no firm D call. The CDR3 contains 17 residues. V lost 6 bases to trimming and J lost 0 bases, with 18 bases between them. CDR1 MNHNS and CDR2 SASEGT come from the germline V gene. In nucleotides, the CDR3 is TGTGCCAGCAGCCACAGTATGTCAACTACCTCTGGAAACACCATATATTTT. Protein product: CASSHSMSTTSGNTIYF.

In its sample, this clonotype was seen many times. The genes are TRBV6-5 and TRBJ2-7; D not resolved. Germline assignment: CDR1 MNHEY and CDR2 SVGAGI. V shed 2 bases and J shed 4 bases, with 9 bases lying between them. The CDR3 runs 13 residues. The CDR3 here is CASSYRNSYEQYF. The CDR3 nucleotides are TGTGCCAGCAGTTACAGGAACTCTTACGAGCAGTACTTC.

This clonotype appeared many times. The rearrangement joins TRBV9 to TRBJ2-5; TRBD1 aligns across 11 bases. Germline CDR1 is SGDLS and CDR2 is YYNGEE. The CDR3 totals 17 residues. V was clipped by 1 base and J by 6 bases; unmatched bases: 11. The CDR3 DNA follows: TGTGCCAGCAGCGTAATCGACCCGGACAGGGGGCTTAAGACCCAGTACTTC. It encodes CASSVIDPDRGLKTQYF.

The sample holds many counts of this clonotype. The genes are TRBV4-1 and TRBJ2-5; D is uncertain. V shed 0 bases and J shed 2 bases, with 7 bases lying between them. The CDR3 is 14 amino acids. Germline CDR1 and CDR2: MGHRA and YSYEKL. CDR3 in DNA: TGCGCCAGCAGCCAAGATCTGACACAAGAGACCCAGTACTTC. Translating gives CASSQDLTQETQYF.

This clonotype occurred a few times. The gene calls are TRBV12-3 or TRBV12-4 and TRBJ2-1; 7 nucleotides agree with TRBD1. The CDR3 consists of 12 residues. The trim removed 5 bases at V and 15 bases at J, leaving 10 bases unmatched. CDR3 residues: CASSPPGRGPFF. The CDR3 nucleotides are TGTGCCAGCAGTCCGCCGGGTAGGGGGCCGTTCTTC.

This clonotype was seen ten or more times. A single base separates this from a much larger clone, so it may be a read error. The rearrangement joins TRBV29-1 to TRBJ1-2; D is unresolved. CDR1 is SQVTM, CDR2 ANQGSEA, per germline. Trimming took off 2 bases at V and 5 bases at J, with 3 bases between the two ends. This CDR3 contains 10 residues. The CDR3 protein is CSVERYGYTF. The CDR3 DNA sequence: TGCAGCGTTGAAAGGTATGGCTACACCTTC.

For this clonotype: A read error may be the cause here, since a much bigger clone is one base away. Without the conserved terminal phenylalanine or tryptophan, this CDR3 likely stems from a read error. The chain joins TRBV28 to TRBJ2-2, with 9 nucleotides matching TRBD1. The germline gives CDR1 MDHEN, CDR2 SYDVKM. This CDR3 is built from 14 residues. V shed 3 bases and J 6 bases; nucleotides not matched to a gene: 2. In nucleotides, the CDR3 is TGTGCCAGCAGTTTTTGGGACAGGGCCGGGGAGCTGTTTTCT. Protein sequence: CASSFWDRAGELFS.

This clonotype was found many times. The rearrangement uses TRBV7-3 and TRBJ2-5, with D hard to call. CDR3 size: 15 residues. Germline-derived CDR1 and CDR2 are SGHTA and FQGTGA. V was pared by 0 bases and J by 1 base, with 9 bases between. CDR3 bases: TGTGCCAGCAGCTTAACTCCCTCGCGCCAAGAGACCCAGTACTTC. This gives the protein CASSLTPSRQETQYF.

The genes are TRBV6-1 and TRBJ1-2; D remains ambiguous. V lost 6 bases to trimming and J lost 0 bases, with 14 bases between them. The CDR3 has 15 residues. Germline V gives CDR1 MNHNS, CDR2 SASEGT. The CDR3 here is CASSQGRYSNYGYTF. The CDR3 bases are TGTGCCAGCAGCCAAGGTCGCTACTCTAACTATGGCTACACCTTC.

J is TRBJ1-5 and V is TRBV10-3; D is possibly TRBD1 (6 bases). CDR3 length equals 15 residues. V lost 0 bases and J 6 bases, leaving 12 bases between the germline ends. Germline values: CDR1 ENHRY, CDR2 SYGVKD. The CDR3 DNA sequence: TGTGCCATCAGTGAGTCTGGGGGGGCCAGTCAGCCCCAGCATTTT. It codes for CAISESGGASQPQHF.

The sample holds many counts of this clonotype. This sequence joins TRBV12-3 or TRBV12-4 and TRBJ1-5, with no clear D. This CDR3 region has 13 residues. Trimming took off 7 bases at V and 4 bases at J, with 11 bases between the two ends. CDR3 nucleotide sequence: TGTGCCAGCAAACGAGAGGTGAATCAGCCCCAGCATTTT. It specifies CASKREVNQPQHF.

The table lists this clonotype with many counts. The CDR3 bases are TGTGCCAGCAGCCCGCTTAACAGGGGCGGGAACTATGGCTACACCTTC. Translation gives CASSPLNRGGNYGYTF. The chain carries TRBV11-1 and TRBJ1-2; 7 positions agree with TRBD1. Looked up from germline, CDR1 is SGHAT and CDR2 is FQDESV (reference sequence). The CDR3 sequence is 16 residues long. V lost 5 bases and J lost 2; bases outside the gene matches: 11.